Listed below are T cell receptor beta chains from one sample, sequenced in a study of CD8 T cells in ankylosing spondylitis. TCRdb re-called the 5' RACE reads with MiXCR, one entry per CDR3 protein. There are about 220,000 distinct CDR3 sequences in the sample; 8% to 11% occur only once, and roughly a fifth lies in the top ten. Sequenced: blood, either unsorted or a sorted T cell fraction (not recorded which). The receptors derive from a male donor with ankylosing spondylitis or in good health (not recorded which). CDR3s include the opening cysteine and the closing phenylalanine or tryptophan. The order of the fields is J gene, D gene, clone size, V gene, CDR3 DNA, CDR3 protein. D genes are given only for firm matches. Rows give clone size only sometimes, using once, few, many, or a class for an expanded clone.

TRBJ1-6 | . | . | TRBV18 | TGTGCCAGCTCAGGGGGGGGCGAATCACCCCTCCACTTT | CASSGGGESPLHF
TRBJ2-3 | TRBD2 | few | TRBV7-7 | TGTGCTAGCAGCCGACTAGCGGGAACGGGGACAGATACGCAGTATTTT | CASSRLAGTGTDTQYF
TRBJ2-1 | TRBD2 | many | TRBV5-1 | TGCGCCAGCAGCTTACCTAGCGGGTACGATGAGCAGTTCTTC | CASSLPSGYDEQFF
TRBJ1-3 | . | many | TRBV11-2 | TGTGCCAGCAGCTTGTTTTCAGTCTCTGGAAACACCATATATTTT | CASSLFSVSGNTIYF
TRBJ1-2 | . | . | TRBV7-2 | TGTGCCAGCAGCTTAGACGGTTTAGGGGTCTATGGCTACACCTTC | CASSLDGLGVYGYTF
TRBJ2-1 | . | many | TRBV3-1 | TGTGCCAGCAGCCAAGATCTTGACAGAACGGTGCAGTTCTTC | CASSQDLDRTVQFF
TRBJ1-4 | . | many | TRBV5-1 | TGCGCCAGCAGCTTGAGGGGGGAAAATGAAAAACTGTTTTTT | CASSLRGENEKLFF
TRBJ1-2 | . | few | TRBV10-3 | TGTGCCATCACCTCGCCCAACAGGGCCCACGGCTACACCTTC | CAITSPNRAHGYTF
TRBJ1-2 | . | . | TRBV7-9 | TGTGCCAGCAGTTCGGGGGTCGATGGCTACACCTTC | CASSSGVDGYTF
TRBJ1-1 | . | few | TRBV7-6 | TGTGCCAGCAGCTTAGACATCCTGAACACTGAAGCTTTCTTT | CASSLDILNTEAFF
TRBJ2-3 | . | many | TRBV28 | TGTGCCACTACAAGCTCCTCAGATACGCAGTATTTT | CATTSSSDTQYF
TRBJ1-5 | TRBD1 | . | TRBV7-2 | TGTGCCAGCAGCTTCAGACAGGGCCAGCCCCAGCATTTT | CASSFRQGQPQHF
TRBJ2-3 | . | few | TRBV13 | TGTGCCAGCAGCTCTCCCCTAGGGGGGGCTGTAGATACGCAGTATTTT | CASSSPLGGAVDTQYF
TRBJ2-7 | TRBD2 | many | TRBV20-1 | TGCAGTGCTGACGGGACTAGAGCCTACGAGCAGTACTTC | CSADGTRAYEQYF
TRBJ1-5 | . | many | TRBV12-3/TRBV12-4 | TGTGCCAGCGCAAGGGCAGGCATAGCAAATCAGCCCCAGCATTTT | CASARAGIANQPQHF
TRBJ1-5 | . | many | TRBV11-2 | TGTGCCAGCAGCTTAGGACCCCCAAATCAGCCCCAGCATTTT | CASSLGPPNQPQHF
TRBJ2-2 | . | many | TRBV5-1 | TGCGCCAGCAGCTTAGGCAGGATTCACCAGTTCGTCACCGGGGAGCTGTTTTTT | CASSLGRIHQFVTGELFF
TRBJ1-1 | . | few | TRBV15 | TGTGCCACCAGCAGAGATCCCCCCGGGAAGGATGAAGCTTTCTTT | CATSRDPPGKDEAFF
TRBJ1-2 | TRBD1 | many | TRBV12-3/TRBV12-4 | TGTGCCAGCAGTCCCGCGGGACAGGGGTTTGGCTACACCTTC | CASSPAGQGFGYTF
TRBJ2-5 | . | . | TRBV7-8 | TGTGCCAGCAGCCCCAGGGATAAAGAGACCCAGTACTTC | CASSPRDKETQYF